The 5 T cell receptor beta chains in this list originate from one sample, sequenced in a study of T-cell memory formation after mild COVID-19. TCRdb re-derived calls from the 5' RACE reads in MiXCR, one entry per CDR3 protein. The sample yields some 450,000 distinct CDR3 sequences, around 20% seen once. Material: PBMCs or a T cell subset sorted from them (not recorded which). Every receptor here comes from an adult woman who had mild COVID-19 (a few samples of this study predate the infection). Cell type and time point are not known.

This clonotype was detected a few times. One base away lies a much larger clone, so this may be a sequencing read error. V usage is TRBV7-9 and J usage is TRBJ1-5; D gene uncertain. There are 16 residues in the CDR3. CDR1 and CDR2 (germline): SEHNR, FQNEAQ (reference sequence). The CDR3 loop is CAGSLEGTYSNQPQHF. The CDR3, as DNA: TGTGCCGGCAGCTTAGAAGGCACGTATAGCAATCAGCCCCAGCATTTT.

The chain carries TRBV6-6 and TRBJ1-5; D gene uncertain. Germline values: CDR1 MNHNY, CDR2 SVGAGI (reference sequence). The CDR3 has 12 amino acids. Trimming removed 0 bases at V and 6 bases at J, with 3 bases between. The CDR3 sequence: CASSYSPQPQHF. The CDR3 DNA is TGTGCCAGCAGTTACTCCCCTCAGCCCCAGCATTTT.

This clonotype has a count of ten or more. The J gene is TRBJ2-1, the V gene TRBV3-1, with D tentatively TRBD2 (5 bases). The CDR3 consists of 18 residues. V was pared by 2 bases and J by 0 bases, with 17 bases between. Looked up from germline, CDR1 is LGHDT and CDR2 is YNNKEL (reference sequence). CDR3 protein: CASSQSSTRASSYNEQFF. CDR3 sequence (DNA): TGTGCCAGCAGCCAATCCTCTACGCGGGCCAGCTCCTACAATGAGCAGTTCTTC.

This clonotype was detected ten times or more. This rearrangement joins TRBV27 to TRBJ2-7; 9 nucleotides line up with TRBD2. The CDR3 loop spans 13 amino acids. Germline loops: CDR1 MNHEY, CDR2 SMNVEV (reference sequence). With V trimmed by 6 bases and J by 2 bases, 2 bases remained unmatched. The CDR3 region has the DNA TGTGCCAGCAGCCTAGCGGGGACCTACGAGCAGTACTTC. This gives the protein CASSLAGTYEQYF.

CDR3: CASSHLGLAGGRTDTQYF. The CDR3 DNA follows: TGTGCCAGCAGCCATCTCGGACTAGCGGGGGGCAGGACAGATACGCAGTATTTT. The V gene is TRBV3-1, the J gene TRBJ2-3; 14 bases fit TRBD2. Germline V gene lookup returns CDR1 LGHDT and CDR2 YNNKEL (reference sequence). The CDR3 loop spans 18 amino acids. V gave up 3 bases and J gave up 3 bases; unmatched junction bases: 8.